Sequencing of this T cell receptor (beta chain) was carried out in a study of beta chain features in type 1 diabetes (dated by TCRdb to the late 2010s). Describing the broader study: Patients and healthy donors did not differ in mean age, gender distribution, total cell number or subset yield. Across all samples, 90 million to 130 million sorted cells were examined, and cell number per subset correlated strongly with RNA yield. In the study, TCRB repertoires of sorted circulating CD4+ T cell subsets from recently diagnosed type 1 diabetes patients were compared with those of matched healthy donors. Naive and central memory subsets were obtained from all 28 donors, but regulatory and stem cell-like memory subsets were isolated from only 8 patients and roughly 8 healthy donors.

Overall study outcomes, separate from this receptor: In all four CD4+ subsets, TCRB CDR3 length was moderately but significantly shorter in type 1 diabetes patients. At VDJ recombination sites, type 1 diabetes patients had fewer insertions and more deleted nucleotides, which implies abnormalities in thymic rearrangement. Naive, central memory and regulatory TCRB repertoires appeared more similar among patients than among healthy donors. Because cDNA was sequenced instead of genomic DNA, activated cells with high expression could be over-represented, although the groups did not differ in activation or CD3 levels. Because the HLA sub-analyses included only small numbers of individuals, any influence of HLA type on TCRB rearrangement was left unresolved. PCR may preferentially amplify shorter templates, but because patient and control samples were amplified and corrected together, any resulting skew would affect both groups equally.

This clone has only a few counts. Its antigen specificity is not known. Base quality data are lacking; no much larger clone is found one base away. Each donor gave one peripheral blood draw, approximately 110 mL on average, collected into heparinised tubes. A BD FACSAria II and a panel including CD45RO, CCR7, CD25, CD127, CD95 and CD27 were used to sort naive, central memory, regulatory and stem cell-like memory CD4+ T cells. Every sorted population had a purity above 95%. Right away, PBMCs were isolated by Lymphoprep density gradient centrifugation and were stained directly, with no culture step. So that batch effects would be minimized, each experiment stained and sorted samples in pairs, pairing one healthy donor with one patient. Unmatched junction bases come to 9, with V trimmed by 5 bases and J by 3 bases. The CDR3 goes from the cysteine to the phenylalanine over 16 residues. The DNA shown is the 48-base CDR3, in frame from base 1. The germline V gene sets CDR1 to MGHRA and CDR2 to YSYEKL.

The entire isolated RNA was reverse transcribed using the High Capacity cDNA Reverse Transcription Kit, and thus expressed TCRB transcripts were sequenced. Naive, central memory and regulatory T cell samples underwent deep immunoSEQ sequencing, averaging about 3.57 million total reads per sample. Sorted cells were lysed in RLT buffer, and RNA was extracted using DNase-treated RNeasy Micro or Mini kits according to cell number. To prevent cross-contamination, every cell subset was processed on its own, while patient and healthy donor samples were processed together. TCRB sequences were amplified from cDNA with the immunoSEQ multiplex PCR, producing 87-bp fragments spanning the CDR3 region. Sequencing of the amplicons was done on the Illumina HiSeq platform. Per the source publication's procedure: PCR bias was corrected computationally using synthetic template baselines, and reads within Hamming distance 2 were collapsed, with unmergeable singletons discarded. Reads were aligned against IMGT so that V, D and J genes, CDR3 length and insertions or deletions at six rearrangement sites could be assigned. Within each subset, clonotype counts were normalized to sorted cell number, after which true diversity and Gini coefficients were computed with the tcR R package. The overlap coefficient, calculated on TCRB nucleotide sequences, was used to quantify repertoire sharing. TCRdb took this table from immuneACCESS and kept in-frame rearrangements with V and J called. Such tables lack part of the clones; where checked against another copy, unresolved V genes explain under half of the gap, and the rest is unexplained. V and J calls and clone size are as listed in that table; D and trimming were resolved from the DNA. The sample profile shows about 150,000 clones; 7% to 9.5% of them were found once. The biggest ten clones account for under 0.85% of the sample.

The material sequenced was central memory CD4+ T cells from blood. The chain links TRBV4-1 with TRBJ2-2; the junction holds 7 bases that match TRBD2. This receptor was obtained from a woman aged 25 to 39 with type 1 diabetes. In nucleotide form, the sequence is TGCGCCAGCAGCTCCCAGGCTAGCGGCGACACCGGGGAGCTGTTTTTT. Its coded protein is CASSSQASGDTGELFF.